Given below is one T cell receptor (beta chain) in context. This may arise from a read error, as a much more abundant clone is one base away. The data were obtained in a study of blood T cells in healthy people across ages. The use of a sample-barcoded 5' primer and a J-beta primer mix characterized a second PCR of about 7 to 12 cycles. TCRdb used MiXCR to reprocess the 5' RACE reads, holding one entry per CDR3 protein. The table records 850,000 to 950,000 distinct CDR3 sequences, under 35% of them present only once. The length of the CDR3 is 14 residues. Source material: blood. This chain connects TRBV12-3 or TRBV12-4 to TRBJ2-3, with 9 positions matching TRBD1. The origin of this receptor is a woman at least 80 years old in good health. Here the CDR3 DNA reads TGTGCCGGCAGACGGACAGGGGTGATAGATACGCAGTATTTT. It codes for CAGRRTGVIDTQYF.